Below, 30 T cell receptor beta chains from the same sample are listed, as sequenced in a study of T cell responses to AZD1222 COVID-19 vaccine. The method was immunoSEQ multiplex PCR; TCRdb's version includes in-frame clones alone and lacks a portion of them. This table has over 100,000 clones, about four fifths appearing once. This material consisted of peripheral blood, taken on day 0 of AZD1222 vaccination. The receptors were sampled from an adult in good health.

The CDR3 region has the DNA TGTGCCAGCAGACTCCGGGACACGGTCTTCTATGGCTACACCTTC. It codes for CASRLRDTVFYGYTF. This chain joins TRBV2 and TRBJ1-2; TRBD1 is a possible D gene (6 bases). The CDR3 consists of 15 residues. Germline lookup yields CDR1 SNHLY and CDR2 FYNNEI. The V gene lost 6 bases and the J gene lost 4 bases, with 18 bases spanning the gap.

V usage is TRBV19 and J usage is TRBJ1-2; a possible D gene is TRBD1 (5 bases). Germline CDR1 is LNHDA and CDR2 is SQIVND (reference sequence). The CDR3 is made up of 15 amino acids. V lost 4 bases to trimming and J lost 8 bases, with 20 bases between them. The chain's CDR3 is CASSTGTAHSGGYTF. The CDR3 coding sequence is TGTGCCAGTAGTACAGGGACGGCCCATTCAGGGGGCTACACCTTC.

V gene TRBV19 combines with J gene TRBJ2-3; D is undetermined. V was cut by 7 bases and J by 3 bases, with 11 bases left in between. The CDR3 extends over 13 amino acids. In germline, CDR1 is LNHDA, CDR2 SQIVND (reference sequence). The CDR3 sequence: CASKLSGTDTQYF. The DNA for the CDR3 is TGTGCCAGTAAACTCAGTGGTACAGATACGCAGTATTTT.

The rearrangement joins TRBV28 to TRBJ1-4, with 8 bases aligning to TRBD1. Per germline, CDR1 MDHEN and CDR2 SYDVKM. V lost 7 bases, J lost 7 bases, and 8 bases stayed unmatched. The CDR3 has 14 residues. Here the CDR3 reads CASTLDRVGEKLFF. CDR3 nucleotides: TGTGCCAGCACTCTGGACAGGGTGGGTGAAAAACTGTTTTTT.

The V and J genes are TRBV29-1 and TRBJ2-7, with D unclear. Trimming pared 3 bases from V and 5 bases from J, leaving 11 bases between. CDR3 length: 12 residues. Germline CDR1 is SQVTM and CDR2 is ANQGSEA. The CDR3 DNA sequence: TGCAGCGTTGAGGAACAAAGGGACGAGCAGTACTTC. Translated, it gives CSVEEQRDEQYF.

V and J are TRBV29-1 and TRBJ2-7; D is unresolved. Trimming shortened V by 4 bases and J by 1 base, and 8 bases separated the two germline ends. Per the germline V gene, CDR1 is SQVTM and CDR2 is ANQGSEA. The CDR3 has 12 amino acids. CDR3 sequence reads: CSVAGSSYEQYF. The CDR3 DNA sequence: TGCAGCGTTGCGGGTTCTTCCTACGAGCAGTACTTC.

This chain joins TRBV5-1 and TRBJ1-2; 7 bases map to TRBD1. Losses at the gene ends were 0 bases for V and 5 bases for J; bases not matched to a gene: 4. From germline, CDR1 is SGHRS and CDR2 YFSETQ. The CDR3 has 14 amino acids. Here the CDR3 reads CASSLDRGGYGYTF. The CDR3 nucleotides read TGCGCCAGCAGCTTGGACAGGGGAGGGTATGGCTACACCTTC.

The CDR3 here is CASSQEGSYYEQYF. CDR3 coding DNA: TGTGCCAGCAGCCAAGAGGGGAGCTACTACGAGCAGTACTTC. The chain uses TRBV3-1 (or the pseudogene TRBV3-2) and TRBJ2-7; a possible D gene is TRBD2 (5 bases). V was cut by 0 bases and J by 3 bases, with 9 bases left in between. The CDR3 runs 14 residues. The germline V gene encodes CDR1 LGHDT and CDR2 YNNKEL (reference sequence).

This rearrangement joins TRBV24-1 to TRBJ2-5; 9 bases fit TRBD1. Germline assignment: CDR1 KGHDR and CDR2 SFDVKD. The V gene end was trimmed by 4 bases and the J gene end by 2 bases; junction bases not matched to a gene: 7. This CDR3 is built from 16 residues. CDR3 in DNA: TGTGCCACCAGTGACCCACGGGACAGGGATCAAGAGACCCAGTACTTC. Protein: CATSDPRDRDQETQYF.

The genes are TRBV19 and TRBJ1-5, with D possibly being TRBD1 (5 bases). The V gene's germline CDR1 is LNHDA and CDR2 SQIVND (reference sequence). This CDR3 spans 14 amino acids. V lost 7 bases, J lost 4 bases, and 14 bases lay in between. The CDR3 coding sequence is TGTGCCAGTAACCAGGGTGTCGGGAATCAGCCCCAGCATTTT. It encodes CASNQGVGNQPQHF.

V and J are TRBV27 and TRBJ2-4; no definite D call. The CDR3 spans 15 residues. Germline lookup yields CDR1 MNHEY and CDR2 SMNVEV (reference sequence). V gave up 9 bases and J gave up 0 bases, with 15 bases separating them. The DNA for the CDR3 is TGTGCCAGTCGTATAGCAGGTCTAGCCAAAAACATTCAGTACTTC. Protein sequence: CASRIAGLAKNIQYF.

The CDR3 coding sequence is TGTGCCAGCAGCAAACAGGGGTACGAGCAGTACTTC. Protein: CASSKQGYEQYF. The chain is built from TRBV2 and TRBJ2-7; 7 bases line up with TRBD1. Germline V CDR1 and CDR2: SNHLY, FYNNEI. The ends lost 6 bases at V and 4 bases at J; junction bases unmatched: 3. This CDR3 is 12 amino acids long.

The V call is TRBV30, the J call TRBJ2-7; possible D gene TRBD2, 5 bases. Germline loops: CDR1 GTSNPN, CDR2 SVGIG (reference sequence). CDR3 length equals 10 residues. V dropped 3 bases and J dropped 12 bases, with 12 bases sitting between them. In nucleotides, the CDR3 is TGTGCCTGGAGGGGCGGGTCCATGTACTTC. It codes for CAWRGGSMYF.

The chain is built from TRBV28 and TRBJ1-5; D is unclear. This CDR3 has 12 residues. Germline V CDR1 and CDR2: MDHEN, SYDVKM. V was cut by 6 bases and J by 7 bases, with 10 bases left in between. The chain's CDR3 is CASRTHGQPQHF. CDR3 coding DNA: TGTGCCAGCAGGACCCACGGCCAGCCCCAGCATTTT.

The chain employs TRBV24-1 and TRBJ2-1; 9 bases agree with TRBD1. V lost 0 bases to trimming and J lost 0 bases; unmatched junction nucleotides: 2. The CDR3 is 17 amino acids. Germline CDR1 KGHDR, CDR2 SFDVKD. As DNA, the CDR3 is TGTGCCACCAGTGATTTGACGACAGGGGGCTCCTACAATGAGCAGTTCTTC. Amino acid sequence: CATSDLTTGGSYNEQFF.

The V and J genes are TRBV19 and TRBJ2-6; unclear D gene. The germline V gene has CDR1 LNHDA and CDR2 SQIVND (reference sequence). The ends were cut back, 3 bases at V and 0 bases at J, with 6 bases in the middle. CDR3 length equals 15 residues. CDR3 in amino acids: CASSIRSSGANVLTF. The DNA for the CDR3 is TGTGCCAGTAGTATTCGATCCTCTGGGGCCAACGTCCTGACTTTC.

The chain is built from TRBV2 and TRBJ2-3; no reliable D call. There are 15 residues in the CDR3. Germline V gene lookup returns CDR1 SNHLY and CDR2 FYNNEI. The V end lost 6 bases, the J end lost 2 bases, and 15 bases lay between the germline ends. CDR3 nucleotides: TGTGCCAGCAGATCTTTGACCTCCAACACAGATACGCAGTATTTT. This encodes CASRSLTSNTDTQYF.

The chain recombines TRBV28 with TRBJ1-6; TRBD1 agrees at 8 bases. V was clipped by 7 bases and J by 11 bases; unmatched bases: 10. This CDR3 is 14 amino acids long. Germline V gene lookup returns CDR1 MDHEN and CDR2 SYDVKM. CDR3 protein: CASTSTGVGPPLHF. In nucleotides, the CDR3 is TGTGCCAGCACCTCGACAGGGGTAGGTCCACCCCTCCACTTT.

The rearrangement links TRBV28 to TRBJ2-7, with 7 bases matching TRBD2. The germline gives CDR1 MDHEN, CDR2 SYDVKM. J was trimmed by 3 bases and V by 5 bases; bases with no gene match: 13. CDR3 size: 16 residues. The CDR3 region is CASSGPVGGSFYEQYF. In DNA form, the CDR3 reads TGTGCCAGCAGTGGTCCGGTCGGGGGGTCTTTCTACGAGCAGTACTTC.

The genes are TRBV15 and TRBJ2-1; D is uncertain. The V end lost 0 bases, the J end lost 6 bases, and 12 bases lay between the germline ends. This CDR3 has 15 amino acids. The germline V gene encodes CDR1 LNHNV and CDR2 YYDKDF (reference sequence). DNA for the CDR3: TGTGCCACCAGCAGAGATTCTTTGGGGTTCAATGAGCAGTTCTTC. Translating gives CATSRDSLGFNEQFF.

The chain combines TRBV30 with TRBJ1-5; possibly TRBD1 for D (5 bases). The CDR3 covers 13 residues. The V gene's germline CDR1 is GTSNPN and CDR2 SVGIG (reference sequence). Deletions cut 3 bases from V and 6 bases from J, with 12 bases between. The CDR3 reads CAWSRDQGQPQHF. The CDR3 bases are TGTGCCTGGAGCAGGGATCAGGGTCAGCCCCAGCATTTT.

The chain recombines TRBV28 with TRBJ2-1, with 7 positions matching TRBD2. Germline assignment: CDR1 MDHEN and CDR2 SYDVKM. With 1 base clipped from V and 8 bases from J, the junction kept 20 bases outside the gene matches. The CDR3 has 19 residues. CDR3 protein: CASSLFLGVGGSRLDEQFF. Here the CDR3 DNA reads TGTGCCAGCAGTTTATTCTTAGGGGTGGGCGGGAGCCGGTTAGATGAGCAGTTCTTC.

V usage is TRBV9 and J usage is TRBJ1-1; tentatively, D is TRBD1 (5 bases). The CDR3 extends over 16 amino acids. From germline, CDR1 is SGDLS and CDR2 YYNGEE. Deletions cut 4 bases from V and 4 bases from J, with 20 bases between. This CDR3 is CASSPLNGGGITEAFF. The CDR3 DNA reads TGTGCCAGCAGCCCCCTTAACGGGGGGGGGATCACTGAAGCTTTCTTT. The full variable domain, completed using reference TRBV9 and TRBJ1-1, is DSGVTQTPKHLITATGQRVTLRCSPRSGDLSVYWYQQSLDQGLQFLIQYYNGEERAKGNILERFSAQQFPDLHSELNLSSLELGDSALYFCASSPLNGGGITEAFFGQGTRLTVV.

This chain connects TRBV6-5 to TRBJ2-1; 12 nucleotides match TRBD2. From germline, CDR1 is MNHEY and CDR2 SVGAGI. V shed 7 bases, J shed 3 bases, and the junction held 4 bases outside the gene matches. This CDR3 contains 15 residues. This CDR3 is CASTTLAGGYNEQFF. In nucleotides, the CDR3 is TGTGCCAGCACTACACTAGCGGGGGGCTACAATGAGCAGTTCTTC.

This sequence joins TRBV9 and TRBJ2-2; 10 nucleotides agree with TRBD2. The CDR3 consists of 15 residues. The germline V gene encodes CDR1 SGDLS and CDR2 YYNGEE. Trimming removed 3 bases from V and 6 bases from J; junction bases left unmatched: 5. The CDR3 is CASSELAGYAGELFF. The CDR3 nucleotides are TGTGCCAGCAGCGAACTAGCGGGATACGCCGGGGAGCTGTTTTTT.

This clone was seen a handful of times. The chain has TRBV5-1 and TRBJ2-7; 7 bases are a match to TRBD1. Germline V gives CDR1 SGHRS, CDR2 YFSETQ. The CDR3 is 15 amino acids. V lost 5 bases to trimming and J lost 3 bases; unmatched junction nucleotides: 11. In DNA, the CDR3 is TGCGCCAGCAGACTCCGACAGGGCGGAGGCTACGAGCAGTACTTC. Its protein product is CASRLRQGGGYEQYF.

The rearrangement links TRBV6-6 to TRBJ2-1; D is uncertain. CDR1 is MNHNY and CDR2 is SVGAGI in the germline V gene (reference sequence). The CDR3 extends over 11 amino acids. The ends were cut back, 2 bases at V and 8 bases at J, with 4 bases in the middle. CDR3 sequence: CASSYVDEQFF. CDR3 DNA: TGTGCCAGCAGTTACGTCGATGAGCAGTTCTTC.

The J gene is TRBJ2-7, the V gene TRBV19; 8 nucleotides match TRBD1. V dropped 7 bases and J dropped 4; count of bases not matched to a gene: 9. The CDR3 has 14 residues. Germline V CDR1 and CDR2: LNHDA, SQIVND (reference sequence). The CDR3 here is CASTMRGQEYEQYF. The CDR3 DNA reads TGTGCCAGTACCATGAGGGGACAGGAATACGAGCAGTACTTC.

This clone was seen just once. The J gene is TRBJ2-7, the V gene TRBV7-6; tentatively, D is TRBD1 (5 bases). Trimming took 5 bases from V and 0 from J, leaving 17 bases between them. Germline V lookup: CDR1 SGHVS, CDR2 FNYEAQ. The CDR3 spans 16 residues. Here the CDR3 reads CASSTLSRTSSYEQYF. The CDR3 region has the DNA TGTGCCAGCAGCACCCTCTCCAGGACAAGCTCCTACGAGCAGTACTTC.

CDR3 residues: CASRPGLRSISYNEQFF. The CDR3 coding sequence is TGTGCCAGCAGACCGGGACTACGAAGCATCTCCTACAATGAGCAGTTCTTC. This sequence joins TRBV14 and TRBJ2-1; 7 nucleotides line up with TRBD2. The CDR3 consists of 17 residues. Looked up from germline, CDR1 is SGHDN and CDR2 is FVKESK. Trimming took 6 bases from V and 0 from J; bases not matched to a gene: 11.